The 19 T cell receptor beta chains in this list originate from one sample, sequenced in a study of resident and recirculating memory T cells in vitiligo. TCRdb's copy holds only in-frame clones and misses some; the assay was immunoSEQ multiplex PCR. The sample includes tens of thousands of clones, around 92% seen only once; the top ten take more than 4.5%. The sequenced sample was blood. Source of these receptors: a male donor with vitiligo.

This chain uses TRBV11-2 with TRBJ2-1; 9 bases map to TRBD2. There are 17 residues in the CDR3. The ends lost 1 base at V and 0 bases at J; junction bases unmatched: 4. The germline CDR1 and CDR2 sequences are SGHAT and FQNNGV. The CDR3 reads CASSLGSGRFSYNEQFF. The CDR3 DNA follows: TGTGCCAGCAGCTTAGGGAGCGGGAGGTTCTCCTACAATGAGCAGTTCTTC.

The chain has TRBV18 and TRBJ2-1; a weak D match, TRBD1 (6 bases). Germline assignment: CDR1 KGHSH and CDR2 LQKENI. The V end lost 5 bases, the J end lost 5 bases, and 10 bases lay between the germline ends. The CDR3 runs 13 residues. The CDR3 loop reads CASSSQGNNEQFF. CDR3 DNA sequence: TGTGCCAGCTCATCCCAGGGGAACAATGAGCAGTTCTTC.

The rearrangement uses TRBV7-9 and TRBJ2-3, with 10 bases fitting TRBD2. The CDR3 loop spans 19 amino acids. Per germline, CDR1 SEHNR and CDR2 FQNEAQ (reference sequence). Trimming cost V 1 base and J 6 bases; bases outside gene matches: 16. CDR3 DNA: TGTGCCAGCAGCTTAGTGGGTCGAGTGGCGGGACTAGCGTACGATACGCAGTATTTT. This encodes CASSLVGRVAGLAYDTQYF.

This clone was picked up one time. CDR3 coding DNA: TGTGCCAGCGGGGAACAGGGTAGAAACACCATATATTTT. This translates into CASGEQGRNTIYF. The chain links TRBV6-1 to TRBJ1-3; D possibly corresponds to TRBD1 (6 bases). Germline V lookup: CDR1 MNHNS, CDR2 SASEGT. The CDR3 is made up of 13 amino acids. The ends were cut back, 8 bases at V and 5 bases at J, with 13 bases in the middle.

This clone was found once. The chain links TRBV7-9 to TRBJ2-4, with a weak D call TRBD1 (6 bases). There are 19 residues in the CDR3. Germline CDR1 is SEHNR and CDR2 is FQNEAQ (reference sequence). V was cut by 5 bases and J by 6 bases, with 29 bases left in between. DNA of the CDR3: TGTGCCAGCAGCCCGCGATCCTGGGACCCACAGGGAAAGGGAAACATTCAGTACTTC. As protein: CASSPRSWDPQGKGNIQYF. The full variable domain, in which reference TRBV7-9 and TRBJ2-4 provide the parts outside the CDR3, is DTGVSQNPRHKITKRGQNVTFRCDPISEHNRLYWYRQTLGQGPEFLTYFQNEAQLEKSRLLSDRFSAERPKGSFSTLEIQRTEQGDSAMYLCASSPRSWDPQGKGNIQYFGAGTRLSVL.

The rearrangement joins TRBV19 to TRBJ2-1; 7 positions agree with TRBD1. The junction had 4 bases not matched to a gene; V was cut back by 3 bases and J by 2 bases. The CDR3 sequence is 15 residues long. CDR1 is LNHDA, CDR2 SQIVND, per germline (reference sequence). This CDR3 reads CASSMDRYTYNEQFF. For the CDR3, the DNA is TGTGCCAGTAGTATGGACAGGTATACCTACAATGAGCAGTTCTTC.

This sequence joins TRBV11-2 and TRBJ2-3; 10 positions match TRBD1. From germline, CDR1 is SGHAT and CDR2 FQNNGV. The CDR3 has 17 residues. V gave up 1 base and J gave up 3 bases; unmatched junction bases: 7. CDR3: CASSLGGVGQGTDTQYF. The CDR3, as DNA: TGTGCCAGCAGCTTAGGAGGGGTGGGACAGGGGACAGATACGCAGTATTTT.

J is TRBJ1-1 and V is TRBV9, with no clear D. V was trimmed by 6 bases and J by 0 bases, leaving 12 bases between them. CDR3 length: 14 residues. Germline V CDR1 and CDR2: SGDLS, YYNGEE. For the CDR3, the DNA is TGTGCCAGCACCCCGGCGGGTCTGAACACTGAAGCTTTCTTT. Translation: CASTPAGLNTEAFF.

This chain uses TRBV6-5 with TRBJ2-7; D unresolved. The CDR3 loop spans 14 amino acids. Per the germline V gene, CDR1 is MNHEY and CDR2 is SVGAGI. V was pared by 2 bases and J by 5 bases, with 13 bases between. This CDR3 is CASSYAFRNHEQYF. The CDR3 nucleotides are TGTGCCAGCAGTTACGCTTTCAGGAACCACGAGCAGTACTTC.

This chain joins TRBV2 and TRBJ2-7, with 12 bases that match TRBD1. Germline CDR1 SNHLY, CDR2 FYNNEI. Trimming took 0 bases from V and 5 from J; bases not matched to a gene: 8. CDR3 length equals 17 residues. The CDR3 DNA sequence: TGTGCCAGCAGTGAAGCGAGTATAGGGACAGGGGGCGACGAGCAGTACTTC. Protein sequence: CASSEASIGTGGDEQYF.

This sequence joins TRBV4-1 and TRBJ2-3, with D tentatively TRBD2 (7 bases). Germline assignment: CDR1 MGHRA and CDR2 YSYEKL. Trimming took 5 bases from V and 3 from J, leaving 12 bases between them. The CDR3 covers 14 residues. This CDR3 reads CASSYAGATDTQYF. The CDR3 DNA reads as TGCGCCAGCAGCTACGCGGGGGCGACAGATACGCAGTATTTT.

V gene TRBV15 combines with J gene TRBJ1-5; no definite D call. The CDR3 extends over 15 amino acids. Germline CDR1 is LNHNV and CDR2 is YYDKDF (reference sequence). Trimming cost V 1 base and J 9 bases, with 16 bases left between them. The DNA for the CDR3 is TGTGCCACCAGCAGAGGAACAAGCGGCGGGTGGCCCCAGCATTTT. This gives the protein CATSRGTSGGWPQHF.

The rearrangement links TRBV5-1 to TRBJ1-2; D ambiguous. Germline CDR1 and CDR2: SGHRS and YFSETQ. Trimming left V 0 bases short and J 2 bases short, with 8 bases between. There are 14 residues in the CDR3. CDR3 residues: CASSLGGYNYGYTF. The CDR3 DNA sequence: TGCGCCAGCAGCTTGGGAGGGTACAACTATGGCTACACCTTC.

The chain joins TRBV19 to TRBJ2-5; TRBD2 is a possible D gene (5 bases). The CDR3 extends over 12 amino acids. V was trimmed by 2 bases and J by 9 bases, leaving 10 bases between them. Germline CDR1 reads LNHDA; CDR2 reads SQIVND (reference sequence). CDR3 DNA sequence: TGTGCCAGTAGTATATCCGCGGAGGCCCAGTACTTC. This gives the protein CASSISAEAQYF.

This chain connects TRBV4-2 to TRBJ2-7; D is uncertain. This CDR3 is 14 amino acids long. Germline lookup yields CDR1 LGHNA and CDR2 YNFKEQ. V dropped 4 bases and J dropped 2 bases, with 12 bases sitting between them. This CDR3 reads CASSPVARPYEQYF. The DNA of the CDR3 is TGTGCCAGCAGCCCCGTAGCCCGGCCCTACGAGCAGTACTTC.

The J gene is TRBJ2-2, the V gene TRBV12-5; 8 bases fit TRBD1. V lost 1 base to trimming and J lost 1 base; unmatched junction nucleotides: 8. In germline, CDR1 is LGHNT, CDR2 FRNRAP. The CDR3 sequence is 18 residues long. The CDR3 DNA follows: TGTGCTAGTGGTTTGGACCCCGGGGGACAGGAGAACACCGGGGAGCTGTTTTTT. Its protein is CASGLDPGGQENTGELFF.

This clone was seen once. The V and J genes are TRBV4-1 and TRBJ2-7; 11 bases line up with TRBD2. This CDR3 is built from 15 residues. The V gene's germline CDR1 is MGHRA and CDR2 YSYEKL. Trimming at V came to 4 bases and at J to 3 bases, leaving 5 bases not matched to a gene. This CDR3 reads CASSPVAGGHYEQYF. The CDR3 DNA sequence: TGCGCCAGCAGCCCCGTAGCGGGAGGGCACTACGAGCAGTACTTC.

CDR3 sequence (DNA): TGTGCCAGCAGCTACGATAGACTAGAACAATACTTC. Protein sequence: CASSYDRLEQYF. This rearrangement joins TRBV5-4 to TRBJ2-7; perhaps TRBD2 as D (6 bases). The CDR3 spans 12 residues. The V gene lost 3 bases and the J gene lost 13 bases, with 17 bases spanning the gap. Germline lookup yields CDR1 SGHNT and CDR2 YYREEE (reference sequence).

CDR3 amino acids: CASSQGLAGGDTQYF. DNA of the CDR3: TGTGCCAGCAGCCAGGGACTAGCGGGAGGAGATACGCAGTATTTT. The chain links TRBV5-6 to TRBJ2-3; 15 bases fit TRBD2. V lost 4 bases, J lost 5 bases, and 2 bases stayed unmatched. CDR1 is SGHDT, CDR2 YYEEEE, per germline. The CDR3 runs 15 residues.